This T cell receptor beta chain was sequenced during a study of T cell repertoires in cytomegalovirus infection (dated by TCRdb to 2018 to 2020). Study-level background: The peptide stimulations were aimed at well-studied HLA-B-restricted epitopes as well as recently identified HLA-C-restricted CMV epitopes, whose presentation resists viral immunomodulation. The HLA type of each donor mattered for the analysis, because public TCR beta signatures pointed to carriage of CMV infection along with the matching HLA type. Study-wide conclusions, independent of this receptor: The ex vivo response was dominated by HLA-C-restricted CMV-specific TCR beta clonotypes, which also provided the single most frequent clonotype in two of eight donors. Carriers of CMV infection plus the relevant HLA type were discriminated by the cumulative frequency of public TCR beta family members in the study cohort and in an independent roughly 400-donor cohort.

CDR1 and CDR2, per the germline V gene, are MGHRA and YSYEKL. Its CDR3 holds 16 amino acids, cysteine through phenylalanine. Only the CDR3 region is kept as DNA, spanning 48 bases read in frame from base 1. V sheds 8 bases and J sheds 0 bases, leaving 17 bases between their ends. Sequencing took place on an Illumina HiSeq 1500. TCRdb ran its own pipeline on the public reads, namely fastp trimming at Q25 and MiXCR clone calling, and kept in-frame beta chains. Rows matching on CDR3 protein sequence are summarized as one entry with the most common DNA and genes. This sample gives some 900,000 distinct CDR3 sequences in total; 32% of them show up just once. About an eighth of the sample comes from the top ten. In light of the paper, this sample's treatment or condition label describes: in vitro stimulation with specific CMV peptide epitopes to enrich CMV-specific T cells. As concerns this clonotype: What antigen it recognizes has not been identified. No base-level quality is on record; no much larger clone is a single base apart.

Sequencing was performed on cultured CD8+ T cells from PBMCs, taken from culture after CMV antigen stimulation. This clonotype was sampled from a human donor in good health (CMV status not recorded). Some clones in this sample may be carry-over from other donors' samples. The chain employs TRBV4-1 and TRBJ2-1, with TRBD1 tentatively as D gene (6 bases match). Here the CDR3 is given as CASSSVGAYSYNEQFF. The DNA sequence follows: TGCGCCAGCTCATCGGTGGGGGCCTACTCCTACAATGAGCAGTTCTTC.